These T cell receptor beta chains were read from a single sample in a study of cytomegalovirus exposure and HLA in healthy donors. Sequencing was performed with immunoSEQ multiplex PCR; in TCRdb, only in-frame clones are kept and a portion is missing. Among around 70,000 clones listed, under 85% were seen once. Sequencing used PBMCs. The source is a woman in her thirties or forties in good health and CMV-seropositive. The conserved cysteine and the conserved F or W are not part of the CDR3 here. Fields, in order: CDR3 protein, V gene, J gene, clone size. Part of the rows lack a size; the others show once, few, many or a class for expanded clones.

CDR3aa: ASSLQWSSYNSPLH
v_gene: TRBV7-2
j_gene: TRBJ1-6
abundance: few

CDR3aa: ASSLSSRNSPPH
v_gene: TRBV13
j_gene: TRBJ1-6
abundance: .

CDR3aa: FKQKAAYEQY
v_gene: TRBV6-5
j_gene: TRBJ2-7
abundance: few

CDR3aa: ASRSGSGANVLT
v_gene: TRBV25-1
j_gene: TRBJ2-6
abundance: .

CDR3aa: ASSNRGFTGELF
v_gene: TRBV2
j_gene: TRBJ2-2
abundance: .

CDR3aa: ASSFSHPSTEAF
v_gene: TRBV5-6
j_gene: TRBJ1-1
abundance: .

CDR3aa: ASSESISGSPQH
v_gene: TRBV25-1
j_gene: TRBJ1-5
abundance: .

CDR3aa: ASSLWSGMNTEAF
v_gene: TRBV5-1
j_gene: TRBJ1-1
abundance: few

CDR3aa: ASSLLPGQGNEKLF
v_gene: TRBV28
j_gene: TRBJ1-4
abundance: .

CDR3aa: ASSIDPGLAGGAQY
v_gene: TRBV5-1
j_gene: TRBJ2-7
abundance: .

CDR3aa: ASSLFDRGPAKNIQY
v_gene: TRBV28
j_gene: TRBJ2-4
abundance: .

CDR3aa: ASSPIPRTRGALNIQY
v_gene: TRBV4-1
j_gene: TRBJ2-4
abundance: .

CDR3aa: SGGDLGTDTQY
v_gene: TRBV29-1
j_gene: TRBJ2-3
abundance: .

CDR3aa: ASMLGRNTEAF
v_gene: TRBV5-6
j_gene: TRBJ1-1
abundance: .

CDR3aa: ASSLYGQRETQY
v_gene: TRBV5-6
j_gene: TRBJ2-5
abundance: .

CDR3aa: ASSLISGGTGTQY
v_gene: TRBV5-1
j_gene: TRBJ2-3
abundance: .

CDR3aa: ASSYLFGDTQY
v_gene: TRBV6-5
j_gene: TRBJ2-3
abundance: .

CDR3aa: ASSQAEGGADTQY
v_gene: TRBV4-3
j_gene: TRBJ2-3
abundance: .

CDR3aa: ASSVVTAAEAF
v_gene: TRBV9
j_gene: TRBJ1-1
abundance: .

CDR3aa: ACIRTNTGELF
v_gene: TRBV30
j_gene: TRBJ2-2
abundance: .

CDR3aa: ASTPGTGFQPQH
v_gene: TRBV28
j_gene: TRBJ1-5
abundance: .